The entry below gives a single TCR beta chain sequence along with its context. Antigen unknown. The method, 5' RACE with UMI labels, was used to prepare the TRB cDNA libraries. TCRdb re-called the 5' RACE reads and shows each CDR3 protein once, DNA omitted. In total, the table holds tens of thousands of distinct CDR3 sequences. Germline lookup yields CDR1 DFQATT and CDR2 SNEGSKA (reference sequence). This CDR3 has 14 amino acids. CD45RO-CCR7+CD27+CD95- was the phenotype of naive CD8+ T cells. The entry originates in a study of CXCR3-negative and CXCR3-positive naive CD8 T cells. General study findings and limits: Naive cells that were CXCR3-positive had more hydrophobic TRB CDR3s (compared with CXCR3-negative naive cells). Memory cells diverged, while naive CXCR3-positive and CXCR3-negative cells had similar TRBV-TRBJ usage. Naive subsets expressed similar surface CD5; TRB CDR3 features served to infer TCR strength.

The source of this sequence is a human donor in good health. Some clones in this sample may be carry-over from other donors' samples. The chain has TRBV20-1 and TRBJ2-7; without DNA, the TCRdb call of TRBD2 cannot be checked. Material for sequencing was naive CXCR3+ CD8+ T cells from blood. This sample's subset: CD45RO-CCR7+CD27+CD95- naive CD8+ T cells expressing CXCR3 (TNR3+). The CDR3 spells CSAESIAYSYEQYF.